What follows is one T cell receptor (beta chain) and its context. Its antigen is still unknown. The CDR3 sequence is 13 residues long. V dropped 3 bases and J dropped 8; count of bases not matched to a gene: 5. The germline gives CDR1 SGHNT, CDR2 YYREEE (reference sequence). Treatment described: 15 to 20 received Ad26.COV2.S at low or high dose, single or two shots; about 5 received placebo; per-sample allocation not given. Sampling happened 63 days after the first vaccine or placebo injection. The repertoire was sequenced with immunoSEQ multiplex PCR; TCRdb's copy has only in-frame clones and lacks some. The data show fewer than 400,000 clones, roughly nine tenths seen once. The sample comes from a study of Ad26.COV2.S vaccination and SARS-CoV-2 variants. The wider study: The vaccine Ad26.COV2.S was put into the muscle once, or twice with 56 days between.

Study-wide findings and caveats: Breadth and depth estimates from TCRs may understate total T cell responses.

The input for sequencing was peripheral blood, taken in a trial of Ad26.COV2.S vaccine versus placebo. The gene calls are TRBV5-4 and TRBJ2-1; 7 bases fit TRBD2. The receptor was derived from a person between 18 and 65 years old who received the Ad26.COV2.S COVID-19 vaccine or a placebo. DNA for the CDR3: TGTGCCAGCAGCTCTGGACTAGTCGATGAGCAGTTCTTC. Amino acid sequence: CASSSGLVDEQFF.